Reported below is one TCR beta chain. Authors' processing steps: The assay estimated nucleated cells by amplifying reference gene primers. This table comes from immunoSEQ multiplex PCR, and its TCRdb copy is limited to in-frame clones, with some not included. V and J calls and clone size are copied from that table; D and trimming were computed from the DNA. Among around 250,000 clones listed, 85% to 90% were seen once. Per the germline V gene, CDR1 is SGDLS and CDR2 is YYNGEE. CDR3 length equals 15 residues. V lost 6 bases, J lost 3 bases, and 10 bases stayed unmatched. Individuals drawn from 20 to 30 US areas were about 18 to 100 years old. Among Cohort 3 donors, those recovered had two negative PCRs, clearance, or symptom resolution. These data are taken from a study of blood T cell repertoires in COVID-19. About the research overall: PBMCs, B-cell-depleted T cells, or T cells were the source of the cDNA or gDNA that made up the material.

The source material was PBMCs or T cells enriched from blood (not recorded which). The genes are TRBV9 and TRBJ2-3; the match to TRBD1 covers 7 bases. The source of this sequence is a woman aged 25 to 39 who had recovered from COVID-19. As DNA, the CDR3 is TGTGCCAGCAATAAACCGGGACAGCTGACAGATACGCAGTATTTT. Protein: CASNKPGQLTDTQYF.